A selection of T cell receptor beta chains follows, all from one sample in a study of T-cell memory formation after mild COVID-19. TCRdb recomputed calls from the 5' RACE reads with MiXCR, one row per CDR3 protein. The sample shows about 110,000 distinct CDR3 sequences, approximately 15% of them seen only once. The sample comprised PBMCs or a T cell subset sorted from them (not recorded which). The origin of the receptors is a man aged 18 to 30 who had mild COVID-19 (a few samples of this study predate the infection). Cell type and time point are not known. The CDR3 runs from the conserved cysteine through the conserved F or W. D genes are given only for firm matches. Size is omitted from some rows. Given values are once, few, many or a class for expanded clones.

j_call clone_size d_call v_call cdr3_nt cdr3_aa
TRBJ2-2 NA NA TRBV12-3/TRBV12-4 TGTGCCAGCAGTTTGACGGGGGGCCCCGGCGGGGAGCTGTTTTTT CASSLTGGPGGELFF
TRBJ1-5 many NA TRBV15 TGTGCCACCAGCCCAGAGGGGGGTGGTCAGCCCCAGCATTTT CATSPEGGGQPQHF
TRBJ2-7 few TRBD1 TRBV7-9 TGTGCCAGCAGCTTAGGGGACAGGGGCTACGAGCAGTACTTC CASSLGDRGYEQYF
TRBJ2-2 few NA TRBV6-5 TGTGCCAGCAGTTACGGGGAGGCCACCGGGGAGCTGTTTTTT CASSYGEATGELFF
TRBJ2-3 NA NA TRBV5-1 TGCGCCAGCAGCTTGGGTGGGATTGGCACAGATACGCAGTATTTT CASSLGGIGTDTQYF
TRBJ2-1 NA TRBD1 TRBV12-5 TGTGCTAGTGGTTTGGCCGGGACAGGGGGGGTTGAGCAGTTCTTC CASGLAGTGGVEQFF
TRBJ2-5 few TRBD2 TRBV10-3 TGTGCCACCCAGACTAGCGGGGGGTCAGAGACCCAGTACTTC CATQTSGGSETQYF
TRBJ2-4 NA TRBD2 TRBV2 TGTGCCAGCAACGGGCTAGCGGGGCCCCTAGCCAAAAACATTCAGTACTTC CASNGLAGPLAKNIQYF
TRBJ2-2 NA NA TRBV12-3/TRBV12-4 TGTGCCGGGGGGGACACGACCTTTGCCGGGGAGCTGTTTTTT CAGGDTTFAGELFF
TRBJ2-3 many TRBD2 TRBV7-9 TGTGCCAGCAGACCGACTAGCGGCTACACAGATACGCAGTATTTT CASRPTSGYTDTQYF
TRBJ2-2 NA TRBD2 TRBV7-8 TGTGCCAGCAGCCCGACTAGCGGCTATACCGGGGAGCTGTTTTTT CASSPTSGYTGELFF
TRBJ1-1 few TRBD1 TRBV12-3/TRBV12-4 TGTGCCAGCAGTCTAACGACAGGGGACACTGAAGCTTTCTTT CASSLTTGDTEAFF
TRBJ2-5 many NA TRBV5-4 TGTGCCAGCAGCCCGGAGATGGAAGAGACCCAGTACTTC CASSPEMEETQYF
TRBJ1-1 NA NA TRBV20-1 TGCAGTGCTAGAGATAGGCAGGGGAACACTGAAGCTTTCTTT CSARDRQGNTEAFF
TRBJ2-2 few NA TRBV6-5 TGTGCCAGCACCCAGGCCGGGGAGCTGTTTTTT CASTQAGELFF
TRBJ1-1 few NA TRBV7-9 TGTGCCAGCAGCGCGAGGGGCCTTGGGGTGAACACTGAAGCTTTCTTT CASSARGLGVNTEAFF
TRBJ2-2 NA NA TRBV15 TGTGCCACCAGCAGAAGGGGTCTCACCGGGGAGCTGTTTTTT CATSRRGLTGELFF
TRBJ2-1 NA TRBD2 TRBV3-1 TGTGCCAGCAGCCAACGGGGGGGGTACAATGAGCAGTTCTTC CASSQRGGYNEQFF